These 21 T cell receptor beta chains originate from one sample sequenced in a study of cytomegalovirus exposure and HLA in healthy donors. The PCR contained 60 Vbeta and 13 Jbeta primers. Clones were sequenced by immunoSEQ multiplex PCR, and TCRdb holds only the in-frame ones, with some missing. The table records about 110,000 clones, 70% to 80% of them present only once. Sequencing was carried out using PBMCs. These receptors were taken from a woman between 18 and 29 years old in good health and CMV-seropositive.

This chain uses TRBV5-6 with TRBJ2-3; 9 bases align to TRBD2. The CDR3 has 18 amino acids. With V trimmed by 2 bases and J by 0 bases, 10 bases remained unmatched. Germline CDR1 reads SGHDT; CDR2 reads YYEEEE. The CDR3 region has the DNA TGTGCCAGCAGCTTACTCCTAGCGGGGCCACTAAGCACAGATACGCAGTATTTT. It is translated as CASSLLLAGPLSTDTQYF.

This clone was found a few times. J is TRBJ1-5 and V is TRBV5-5; weak D call: TRBD1 (5 bases). This CDR3 region has 14 residues. V lost 0 bases to trimming and J lost 5 bases, with 9 bases between them. Germline-derived CDR1 and CDR2 are SGHKS and YYEKEE (reference sequence). In nucleotides, the CDR3 is TGTGCCAGCAGCTTGGAGACAGATTATCAGCCCCAGCATTTT. This codes for CASSLETDYQPQHF. The full variable domain, rest sourced from reference TRBV5-5 and TRBJ1-5, is DAGVTQSPTHLIKTRGQQVTLRCSPISGHKSVSWYQQVLGQGPQFIFQYYEKEERGRGNFPDRFSARQFPNYSSELNVNALLLGDSALYLCASSLETDYQPQHFGDGTRLSIL.

The chain employs TRBV6-6 and TRBJ1-2; 7 bases align to TRBD1. Trimming at V came to 2 bases and at J to 4 bases, leaving 4 bases not matched to a gene. This CDR3 is 14 amino acids long. Germline-derived CDR1 and CDR2 are MNHNY and SVGAGI (reference sequence). The CDR3 sequence is CASSYPTGSYGYTF. The DNA for the CDR3 is TGTGCCAGCAGTTACCCGACAGGGAGCTATGGCTACACCTTC.

V is TRBV6-6 and J is TRBJ1-3, with 12 bases fitting TRBD1. Trimming took 8 bases from V and 4 from J; bases not matched to a gene: 3. The CDR3 is 14 amino acids. Germline lookup yields CDR1 MNHNY and CDR2 SVGAGI (reference sequence). The CDR3 coding sequence is TGTGCCAGCGGGACAGGGGGCAACGGAAACACCATATATTTT. Translation gives CASGTGGNGNTIYF.

The rearrangement uses TRBV11-2 and TRBJ2-7; D uncertain. The CDR3 consists of 13 residues. V lost 7 bases to trimming and J lost 3 bases, with 13 bases between them. From germline, CDR1 is SGHAT and CDR2 FQNNGV. In DNA, the CDR3 is TGTGCCAGCACCCAGACAAAGAGCTACGAGCAGTACTTC. This encodes CASTQTKSYEQYF.

The chain links TRBV6-5 to TRBJ2-2, with a weak D call TRBD1 (5 bases). The V gene's germline CDR1 is MNHEY and CDR2 SVGAGI. The ends were cut back, 0 bases at V and 1 base at J, with 9 bases in the middle. The CDR3 loop spans 16 amino acids. The CDR3 sequence: CASSYSTRENTGELFF. The CDR3 DNA follows: TGTGCCAGCAGTTACTCGACCAGGGAGAACACCGGGGAGCTGTTTTTT.

This chain links TRBV30 with TRBJ2-5, with D maybe TRBD2 (5 bases). The CDR3 covers 14 residues. Trimming cost V 5 bases and J 3 bases, with 16 bases left between them. The germline gives CDR1 GTSNPN, CDR2 SVGIG (reference sequence). CDR3 in amino acids: CAWLGGLRKETQYF. The CDR3 region has the DNA TGTGCCTGGCTGGGCGGACTGCGGAAAGAGACCCAGTACTTC.

V is TRBV6-1 and J is TRBJ2-7; D is perhaps TRBD1 (5 bases). The V end was cut by 9 bases, the J end by 2 bases, with 14 bases between. CDR3 length equals 13 residues. Germline CDR1 is MNHNS and CDR2 is SASEGT. In DNA form, the CDR3 reads TGTGCCAGTAAGACAGTCATACCCTACGAGCAGTACTTC. It codes for CASKTVIPYEQYF.

This chain links TRBV5-1 with TRBJ2-7, with D perhaps matching TRBD1 (6 bases). Germline CDR1 reads SGHRS; CDR2 reads YFSETQ. V was pared by 2 bases and J by 3 bases, with 9 bases between. The CDR3 spans 13 residues. The CDR3 is CASSFVRGYEQYF. The CDR3 bases are TGCGCCAGCAGCTTTGTCAGGGGCTACGAGCAGTACTTC. Full variable domain (missing parts from reference TRBV5-1 and TRBJ2-7): KAGVTQTPRYLIKTRGQQVTLSCSPISGHRSVSWYQQTPGQGLQFLFEYFSETQRNKGNFPGRFSGRQFSNSRSEMNVSTLELGDSALYLCASSFVRGYEQYFGPGTRLTVT.

The table lists this clone with a count of one. The chain employs TRBV19 and TRBJ1-2; 11 positions agree with TRBD1. With 0 bases clipped from V and 8 bases from J, the junction kept 11 bases outside the gene matches. CDR3 length equals 17 residues. Germline CDR1 and CDR2: LNHDA and SQIVND (reference sequence). The CDR3 DNA reads TGTGCCAGTAGTATAGATCTACGAGTGGACAGGGGGCGCGGCTACACCTTC. Its protein product is CASSIDLRVDRGRGYTF.

This chain links TRBV27 with TRBJ1-2; 8 nucleotides align to TRBD1. Germline V gene lookup returns CDR1 MNHEY and CDR2 SMNVEV (reference sequence). Trimming cost V 8 bases and J 4 bases; bases outside gene matches: 3. CDR3 length: 12 amino acids. In nucleotides, the CDR3 is TGTGCCAGCTCTGGACAGGGCTATGGCTACACCTTC. This codes for CASSGQGYGYTF.

The chain couples TRBV10-3 to TRBJ2-7; a possible D gene is TRBD1 (6 bases). The CDR3 runs to 13 residues. V was cut by 11 bases and J by 0 bases, with 14 bases left in between. CDR1 and CDR2 from the germline V gene are ENHRY and SYGVKD. Here the CDR3 DNA reads TGTGCCGTTCGGGACACAGTCTCCTACGAGCAGTACTTC. It codes for CAVRDTVSYEQYF.

The chain carries TRBV2 and TRBJ2-7, with D perhaps TRBD2 (5 bases). The ends were cut back, 2 bases at V and 6 bases at J, with 14 bases in the middle. This CDR3 is built from 14 residues. Germline CDR1 is SNHLY and CDR2 is FYNNEI. This CDR3 reads CASSESRLALEQYF. Written as DNA, the CDR3 is TGTGCCAGCAGTGAATCTCGGCTAGCACTCGAGCAGTACTTC. The full variable domain, rest sourced from reference TRBV2 and TRBJ2-7, is EPEVTQTPSHQVTQMGQEVILRCVPISNHLYFYWYRQILGQKVEFLVSFYNNEISEKSEIFDDQFSVERPDGSNFTLKIRSTKLEDSAMYFCASSESRLALEQYFGPGTRLTVT.

The sample holds a few counts of this clone. The chain carries TRBV4-1 and TRBJ1-1, with 7 bases that match TRBD1. After removal of 4 bases from V and 1 base from J, the junction contained 9 bases not matched to a gene. The CDR3 is 16 amino acids. Germline V gives CDR1 MGHRA, CDR2 YSYEKL. CDR3 amino acids: CASSPTPGQSNTEAFF. CDR3 DNA: TGCGCCAGCAGCCCCACCCCGGGACAGTCGAACACTGAAGCTTTCTTT.

The V and J genes are TRBV27 and TRBJ2-1, with 7 bases lining up with TRBD2. Germline trimming cut 5 bases from V and 15 bases from J; bases unmatched to any gene: 16. In germline, CDR1 is MNHEY, CDR2 SMNVEV (reference sequence). The CDR3 has 14 residues. The CDR3 loop is CASSPLLSGVPWFF. The CDR3 DNA is TGTGCCAGCAGTCCGCTATTGAGCGGGGTCCCTTGGTTCTTC.

The chain recombines TRBV6-5 with TRBJ1-5, with D possibly TRBD1 on 5 matching bases. CDR1 and CDR2 (germline): MNHEY, SVGAGI. The CDR3 is made up of 12 amino acids. The ends were cut back, 4 bases at V and 4 bases at J, with 5 bases in the middle. Written as DNA, the CDR3 is TGTGCCAGCAGTTCAGGGAATCAGCCCCAGCATTTT. It encodes CASSSGNQPQHF.

This clone appeared a few times. The V call is TRBV6-1, the J call TRBJ1-5, with D possibly matching TRBD1 (6 bases). Germline V gene sequence: CDR1 MNHNS, CDR2 SASEGT. V was shortened by 5 bases and J by 4 bases, with 12 bases between the two germline ends. The CDR3 is 14 residues long. This chain's CDR3 is CASSTGIFNQPQHF. For the CDR3, the DNA is TGTGCCAGCAGTACAGGGATCTTTAATCAGCCCCAGCATTTT.

The genes are TRBV27 and TRBJ2-2; a possible D gene is TRBD1 (6 bases). Germline-derived CDR1 and CDR2 are MNHEY and SMNVEV (reference sequence). The ends were cut back, 8 bases at V and 7 bases at J, with 14 bases in the middle. The CDR3 sequence is 13 residues long. Here the CDR3 DNA reads TGTGCCAGCCAGGGGTGGGAGAGCGGGGAGCTGTTTTTT. Translated, it gives CASQGWESGELFF.

The chain employs TRBV4-1 and TRBJ2-1, with 9 positions matching TRBD1. The CDR3 is 15 amino acids. From germline, CDR1 is MGHRA and CDR2 YSYEKL. Germline trimming cut 3 bases from V and 8 bases from J; bases unmatched to any gene: 8. CDR3 DNA sequence: TGCGCCAGCAGCCATGGACAGGGGTCTGGGGATGAGCAGTTCTTC. Amino acid sequence: CASSHGQGSGDEQFF.

V is TRBV5-1 and J is TRBJ2-1, with 7 bases identical to TRBD2. The length of the CDR3 is 17 residues. Germline V gives CDR1 SGHRS, CDR2 YFSETQ. Trimming cost V 0 bases and J 8 bases; bases outside gene matches: 14. The CDR3 DNA sequence: TGCGCCAGCAGCTTGGGATTGATCGCGGGAGAGTTATATGAGCAGTTCTTC. Its protein product is CASSLGLIAGELYEQFF.

This clone was found a few times. The CDR3 sequence: CASSQGVWTEAFF. The CDR3, as DNA: TGCGCCAGCAGCCAGGGAGTGTGGACTGAAGCTTTCTTT. The chain recombines TRBV4-1 with TRBJ1-1; D remains ambiguous. V was cut by 3 bases and J by 5 bases, with 10 bases left in between. The CDR3 runs to 13 residues. Germline V gives CDR1 MGHRA, CDR2 YSYEKL.